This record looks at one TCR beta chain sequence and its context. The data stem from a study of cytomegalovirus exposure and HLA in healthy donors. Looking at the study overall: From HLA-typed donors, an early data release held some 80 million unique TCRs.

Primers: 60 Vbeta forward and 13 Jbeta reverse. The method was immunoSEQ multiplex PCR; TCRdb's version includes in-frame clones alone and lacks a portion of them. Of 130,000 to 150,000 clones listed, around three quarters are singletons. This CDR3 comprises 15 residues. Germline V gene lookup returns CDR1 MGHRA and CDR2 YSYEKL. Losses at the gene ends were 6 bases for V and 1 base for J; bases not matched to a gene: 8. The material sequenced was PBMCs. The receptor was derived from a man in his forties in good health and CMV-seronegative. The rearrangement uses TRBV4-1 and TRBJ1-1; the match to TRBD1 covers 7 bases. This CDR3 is CASRRGTVKNTEAFF. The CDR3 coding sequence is TGCGCCAGCAGACGAGGGACAGTAAAGAACACTGAAGCTTTCTTT.